This TCR beta chain was identified in a study of post-analysis software for immune sequencing data. General observations from the study: People with multiple sclerosis had a significantly lower normalized Chao1 diversity than controls did. Five TRBV segments (TRBV5-6, TRBV5-1 and TRBV20-1 among them) occurred more frequently in patients than in controls.

In this sample, this clonotype turned up a few times. The antigen is not known. Each TCR beta cDNA library carried unique molecular identifiers. TCRdb re-called the PCR reads with MiXCR, one entry per CDR3 protein. The repertoire holds 600,000 to 750,000 distinct CDR3 sequences, approximately 59% seen once, with approximately 10% in the top ten. Trimming removed 1 base from V and 7 bases from J; junction bases left unmatched: 3. The CDR3 consists of 13 residues. The sequence was collected from a girl aged 2 to 9 with multiple sclerosis. Sequences were obtained from blood. The V and J genes are TRBV12-3 or TRBV12-4 and TRBJ1-2, with 7 bases aligning to TRBD1. The CDR3 DNA is TGTGCCAGCAGTTTAGGACAGGGAACTGGCTACACCTTC. Translated: CASSLGQGTGYTF.